The clone carrying this T cell receptor (beta chain) came up once. What it binds is not known. Treatment denoted: roughly 10-day PBMC culture with coronavirus spike peptide pools or control peptides (ViraFEST assay). Half the medium was replaced with fresh IL-2 medium on days 3 and 7. This sample stems from a study of vaccination and CD4 T cells after COVID-19. Study-level background: Of the convalescent patients, who were SARS-CoV-2 positive by nasal swab PCR, about 10 had mild and one severe disease. Convalescent patients gave post-COVID blood a median about 95 days post-diagnosis, range 35 to 161. Whole-study results and caveats: From a median of about 20 to 38, SARS-CoV-2-reactive clonotypes increased, though not significantly.

The Oncomine TCR Beta short-read assay sequenced DNA from cultured CD4+ T cells. TCRdb ran MiXCR on the PCR reads and lists one entry per CDR3 protein. The sample consists of 10,000 to 15,000 distinct CDR3 sequences, around 47% of them appearing once. Trimming cost V 5 bases and J 2 bases, with 14 bases left between them. Per the germline V gene, CDR1 is SGHNT and CDR2 is YENEEA. The CDR3 contains 15 residues. The sequenced sample consisted of CD4+ T cells from blood, cultured in vitro. This TCR came from a human donor who had recovered from COVID-19. This rearrangement joins TRBV11-3 to TRBJ2-3; D not certain. The DNA for the CDR3 is TGTGCCAGCAGCCCAAGGTCGGGTGACACAGATACGCAGTATTTT. Encoded protein: CASSPRSGDTDTQYF.